This T cell receptor (beta chain) emerged from a study of cytomegalovirus exposure and HLA in healthy donors (dated by TCRdb to the late 2010s). About the full investigation: According to an earlier analysis of a few hundred of the donors, about 179 million T cells yielded 117 million unique TCR beta sequences and about 280 Gb of sequence data. Across 398 genotyped donors of the cohort, an average of approximately 240,000 unique TCR beta nucleotide sequences per donor were sequenced, and roughly a sixth of those sequences were non-productive. To predict cytomegalovirus infection status, the study combined high-throughput TCR immunosequencing, statistical association of individual TCRs with disease status, and machine learning. Roughly 300 gigabases of sequencing data and approximately 91 million unique TCR sequences made up an early release that covered 500 to 650 HLA-typed donors. The later analysis used no new phenotypic data to find candidate immune exposures, relying instead on TCR beta sequences and their occurrence across donors. Donor age, sex, ethnicity and CMV serostatus were collected together with the repertoire data. The study was designed to test whether signatures of past pathogen exposure could be identified by cataloging public T cell receptors. In a later genetic analysis, genome-wide SNP genotypes for about three fifths of the roughly 670 donors were used, and that subset was treated as a discovery cohort. Class I and class II HLA loci were covered by the typing at four-digit resolution. All discovery cohort repertoires had been generated using a single sequencing platform. In a later analysis, previously published TCR beta repertoires from 670 or so donors were re-analyzed and high-resolution HLA genotyping was added so that TCR occurrence patterns could be studied. Besides the first cohort of hundreds of subjects, a separate validation cohort made up of roughly 130 different subjects was used. Five DR-DQ haplotypes were treated as single units for association and clustering because of strong linkage in the cohort. The study used immunosequencing to profile the T cell repertoires of around 600 subjects and linked those repertoires to cytomegalovirus serostatus. The number of typed donors differed by locus: roughly 620-630 for A, B, C, DRB1 and DQB1; 500 to 550 for DQA1; approximately 610 for DPA1; and 400 to 480 for DPB1. Of the roughly 390 genotyped donors, less than 85% were placed in the genetic ancestry cluster associated with self-reported Caucasian donors. An earlier analysis of around 580 of the donors used high-throughput TCR beta sequencing to judge whether each TCR beta V gene segment behaved as functional or pseudogenic. The paper's findings and limits, for the study overall: About 17 rarely observed V segments, including chromosome 9 orphons, were excluded from the earlier analysis of approximately 500 of the donors because counts were too low. The classifier was reported to diagnose cytomegalovirus status with high specificity and sensitivity in both the original and validation cohorts. A few of the identified cytomegalovirus-associated TCR beta chains were confirmed in vitro to be specific for cytomegalovirus antigens. A further reported finding was that TCR beta sequences accurately predicted the HLA-A and HLA-B alleles for most subjects in the first cohort. In a later analysis, HLA-associated TCR beta chains showed more clonal expansion and lower generation probabilities than non-associated chains that were equally common. A cluster of highly shared sequence variants was judged likely to be a technical artifact of the sequencing pipeline. Correlated functional status among segregating V segments might reflect linkage disequilibrium, but an unknown experimental factor could not be ruled out. Roughly uniform sequencing depth across donors was assumed in presence/absence analyses, although this assumption may not hold. A later analysis found that TCR association rates varied across HLA loci, with DRB1 alleles showing the most associated TCRs and HLA-C alleles the fewest. A later analysis found that most CMV-associated TCR beta chains appeared HLA-restricted, with HLA associations seemingly driven largely by CMV exposure. In a later analysis, several top co-occurrence clusters were reported to appear linked to parvovirus B19, influenza, CMV and Epstein-Barr virus. When HLA alleles, especially DR and DQ, strongly co-occurred, attributing TCR associations to individual alleles was difficult. Specific HLA alleles were associated with 15,000 to 20,000 TCR beta sequences at a false discovery rate of 0.05 in a later analysis. The 87-base-pair reads could not distinguish some IMGT-functional V segments, including TRBV6-2 and TRBV6-3, so those segments were excluded. Immune exposure information for the cohort was limited to CMV serostatus. The authors suggested that the approach could potentially be generalized to other disease states and immunological phenotypes. The study listed 150 to 200 TCR beta chains as associated with cytomegalovirus. In a later genetic analysis, a missense DCLRE1C variant was associated with V-gene and J-gene trimming of TCR beta chains, and the association was replicated in an independent cohort. In an earlier analysis of approximately 590 of the donors, most TCR beta V segments were observed in productive rearrangements about 90% or about 30% of the time, broadly matching IMGT annotations. According to a later genetic analysis, donors in an Asian-associated ancestry cluster had fewer N-insertions in productive TCRs than the approximately 710-donor mean. While some public TCRs were present in many individuals, most TCR sequences turned up only very rarely across donors. Only TCR beta chains were sequenced in this cohort, and the absence of alpha or paired-chain data limited detectable features. Because HLA typing was unavailable for some donors at each locus, only the typed subset was used in association tests.

In total, about 650 healthy bone marrow donors made up the cohort. All cohort members were sampled while nominally healthy, although unrecorded immune exposures were likely present. The donor was CMV seronegative and belonged to the group of approximately 320 seronegative cohort members. A peripheral blood sample was provided by each donor, and peripheral blood mononuclear cells were used for TCR beta sequencing. Genomic DNA extraction from the blood cell samples was performed with the Qiagen DNeasy Blood Extraction Kit. The sample holds a few counts of this clone. The target of this receptor is not known. It has no much larger one-base neighbor in the sample; base qualities were not kept. As encoded in the germline V gene (reference sequence), CDR1 is GTSNPN while CDR2 is SVGIG. The cysteine opens and the phenylalanine closes a CDR3 of 15 amino acids. The CDR3 DNA has 45 bases and is translated from base 1. The germline V and J ends show losses of 2 bases and 11 bases respectively, and no gene match explains 8 bases of the junction.

Libraries were made using the immunoSEQ multiplex PCR assay. The multiplex PCR relied on a mix of 60 forward primers for TCR Vbeta segments and 13 reverse primers for TCR Jbeta segments. The CDR3 region of rearranged TCR beta genes was amplified from genomic DNA with a multiplex PCR assay. Amplified TCR beta libraries were sequenced as 87-base-pair reads on the Illumina HiSeq System. Per the authors' processing: Across the roughly 700 repertoires, a later analysis counted tens of millions of unique TCR beta chains, around 11 million of which were shared by at least two donors. Raw reads were error-corrected and collapsed into unique sequences by a nearest-neighbor algorithm in which closely related sequences were merged to remove PCR and sequencing errors. CDR3 sequences were aligned to IMGT reference sequences to assign V, D and J gene segments. For a sequence to be retained, a match of at least six nucleotides was required to both a V gene segment and a J gene segment. Rearrangements were classified as productive when the CDR3 lacked stop codons and remained in frame with V and J, and all other rearrangements were classified as non-productive. CDR3 was defined according to IMGT convention as the region running from the second conserved V-encoded cysteine to the conserved J-encoded phenylalanine. The earlier analysis of about 590 of the donors excluded sequences that lacked an unambiguous match to a single V gene segment. In an earlier analysis of 450 to 750 of the donors, a V segment was called functional when productive rearrangements were above 56.7%, and segregating when the standard deviation between donors exceeded 5%. To diagnose cytomegalovirus status from the catalog of TCR beta chain sequences, a statistical classification framework was built. In a later analysis, V and J genes were assigned by comparing TCR nucleotide sequences against IMGT/GENE-DB human TR gene sequences. The TCRdist pipeline was used in a later analysis to assign CDR3 sequences and most-parsimonious VDJ recombination scenarios. In a later analysis, each TCR beta chain was defined by its CDR3 amino acid sequence together with its V-gene family, and reads without a unique V-gene family were excluded. As a way to deal with suspected cross-contamination and a sequencing artifact, a later analysis dropped more than 500 nucleotide sequences that were highly shared and had low generation probability. A later analysis calculated a clonal expansion index for each public chain from normalized within-repertoire ranks of inferred template counts. In a later analysis, generation probabilities were computed with a VDJ recombination model fitted to out-of-frame rearrangements, and the resulting probabilities were checked against IGoR. Hypergeometric tests were used in a later analysis to score TCR-TCR, TCR-HLA and TCR-CMV co-occurrence, with a repertoire-size bias correction applied to the TCR pairs. In a later analysis, false discovery rates were estimated by permuting HLA or CMV assignments 20 times. In a later analysis, co-occurring TCRs were grouped using DBSCAN, with TCRdist sequence similarity added in when clustering inside HLA-allele-positive subsets. Repertoires with fewer than 30,000 or more than 120,000 public chains, plus five repertoires with anomalous nucleotide sharing, were excluded from co-occurrence clustering. TCRdb retrieved this table from immuneACCESS and kept in-frame rearrangements only. Not all clones are present; in checked studies, unresolved V genes account for under half, and no reason is known for the remainder. The DNA was the basis for D and trimming; V, J and clone size are from that table. The sample records some 150,000 clones, 75% to 90% of which are singletons. Less than 3% of the sample is held by the ten biggest clonotypes.

Here the chain combines TRBV30 and TRBJ2-1; a stretch of 14 junction bases matches TRBD2. What was sequenced was PBMCs. The receptor was derived from a woman in her 30s in good health and CMV-seronegative. Here is the DNA: TGTGCCTGGAGTATGGGACTAGCGGGAGATGGTAAGCAGTTCTTC. Its translation reads: CAWSMGLAGDGKQFF.